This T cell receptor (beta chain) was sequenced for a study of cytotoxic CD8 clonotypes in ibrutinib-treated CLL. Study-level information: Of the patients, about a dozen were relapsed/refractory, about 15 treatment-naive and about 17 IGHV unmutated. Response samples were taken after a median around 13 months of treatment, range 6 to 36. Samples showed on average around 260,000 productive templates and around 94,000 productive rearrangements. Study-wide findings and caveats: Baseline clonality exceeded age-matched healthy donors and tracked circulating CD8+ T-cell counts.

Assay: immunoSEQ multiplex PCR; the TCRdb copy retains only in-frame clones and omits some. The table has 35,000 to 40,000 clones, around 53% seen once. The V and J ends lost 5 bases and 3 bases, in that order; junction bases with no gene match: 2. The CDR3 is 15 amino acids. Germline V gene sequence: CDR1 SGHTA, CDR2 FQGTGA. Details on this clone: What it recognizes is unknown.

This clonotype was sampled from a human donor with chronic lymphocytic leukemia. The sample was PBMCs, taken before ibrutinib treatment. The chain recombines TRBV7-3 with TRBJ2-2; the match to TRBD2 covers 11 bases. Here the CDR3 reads CASSPSGGYTGELFF. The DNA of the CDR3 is TGTGCCAGCAGCCCTAGCGGGGGGTACACCGGGGAGCTGTTTTTT.